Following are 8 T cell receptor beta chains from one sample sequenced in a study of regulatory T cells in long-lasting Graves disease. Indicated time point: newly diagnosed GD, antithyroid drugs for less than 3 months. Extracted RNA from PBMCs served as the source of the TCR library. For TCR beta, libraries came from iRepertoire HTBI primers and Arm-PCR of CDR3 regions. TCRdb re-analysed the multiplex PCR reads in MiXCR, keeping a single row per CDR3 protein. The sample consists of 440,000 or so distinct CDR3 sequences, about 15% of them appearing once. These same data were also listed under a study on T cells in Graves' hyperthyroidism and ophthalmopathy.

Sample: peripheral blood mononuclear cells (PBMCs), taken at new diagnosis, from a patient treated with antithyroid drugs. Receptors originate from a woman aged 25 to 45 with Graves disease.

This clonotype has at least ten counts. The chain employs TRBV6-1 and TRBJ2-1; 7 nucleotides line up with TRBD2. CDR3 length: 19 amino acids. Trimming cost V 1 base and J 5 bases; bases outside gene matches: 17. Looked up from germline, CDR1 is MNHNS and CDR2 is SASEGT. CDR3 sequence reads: CASSEGEGGISTRDNEQFF. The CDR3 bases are TGTGCCAGCAGTGAAGGGGAGGGAGGGATAAGCACGCGAGACAATGAGCAGTTCTTC.

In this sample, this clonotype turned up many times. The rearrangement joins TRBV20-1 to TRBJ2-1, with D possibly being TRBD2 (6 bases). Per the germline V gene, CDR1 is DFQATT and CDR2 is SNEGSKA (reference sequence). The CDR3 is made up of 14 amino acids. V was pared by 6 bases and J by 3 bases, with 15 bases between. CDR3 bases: TGCAGTGCGACTACCGGGAGCAACTACAATGAGCAGTTCTTC. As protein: CSATTGSNYNEQFF.

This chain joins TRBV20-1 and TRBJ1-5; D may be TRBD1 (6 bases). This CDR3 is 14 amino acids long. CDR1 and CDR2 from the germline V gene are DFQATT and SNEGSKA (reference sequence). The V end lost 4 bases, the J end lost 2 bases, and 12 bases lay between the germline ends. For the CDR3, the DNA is TGCAGTGCTATCGGGGGGGCGGGCAATCAGCCCCAGCATTTT. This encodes CSAIGGAGNQPQHF.

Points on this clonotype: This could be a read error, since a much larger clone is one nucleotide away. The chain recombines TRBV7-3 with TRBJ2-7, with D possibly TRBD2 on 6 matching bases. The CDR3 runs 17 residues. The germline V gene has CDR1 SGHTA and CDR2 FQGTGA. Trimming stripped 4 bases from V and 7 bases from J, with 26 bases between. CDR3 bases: TGTGCCAGCAGCTCAAGGGGCGGGACTCGATTTAGGAATGAGCAGTACTTC. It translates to CASSSRGGTRFRNEQYF.

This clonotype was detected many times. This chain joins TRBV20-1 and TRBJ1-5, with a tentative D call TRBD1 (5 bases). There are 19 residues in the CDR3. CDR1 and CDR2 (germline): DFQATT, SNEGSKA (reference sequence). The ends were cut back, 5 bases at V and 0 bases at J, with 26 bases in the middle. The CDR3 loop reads CSAFRRQLTGDYSNQPQHF. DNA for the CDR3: TGCAGTGCTTTCCGGAGACAGCTGACCGGCGACTATAGCAATCAGCCCCAGCATTTT.

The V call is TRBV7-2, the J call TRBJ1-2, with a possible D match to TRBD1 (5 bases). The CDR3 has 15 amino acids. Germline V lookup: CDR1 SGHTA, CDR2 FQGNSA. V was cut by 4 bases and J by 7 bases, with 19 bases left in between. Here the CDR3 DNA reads TGTGCCAGCAGCTCCAGGACGGCCCCGAGGGGTGGCTACACCTTC. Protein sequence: CASSSRTAPRGGYTF. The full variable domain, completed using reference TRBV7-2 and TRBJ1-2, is GAGVSQSPSNKVTEKGKDVELRCDPISGHTALYWYRQSLGQGLEFLIYFQGNSAPDKSGLPSDRFSAERTGGSVSTLTIQRTQQEDSAVYLCASSSRTAPRGGYTFGSGTRLTVV.

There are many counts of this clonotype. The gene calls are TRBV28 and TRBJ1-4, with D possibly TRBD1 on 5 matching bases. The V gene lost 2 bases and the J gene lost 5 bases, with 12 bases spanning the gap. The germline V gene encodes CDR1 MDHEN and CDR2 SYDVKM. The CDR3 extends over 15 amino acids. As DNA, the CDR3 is TGTGCCAGCAGTTTACTTGACAGACCAAATGAAAAACTGTTTTTT. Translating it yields CASSLLDRPNEKLFF.

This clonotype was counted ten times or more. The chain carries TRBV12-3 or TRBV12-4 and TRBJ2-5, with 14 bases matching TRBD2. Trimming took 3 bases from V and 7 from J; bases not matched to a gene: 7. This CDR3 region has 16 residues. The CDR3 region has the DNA TGTGCCAGCAGTTTCGGGACTAGCGGGAGCTCGGGGACCCAGTACTTC. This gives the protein CASSFGTSGSSGTQYF.